The rows below give T cell receptor beta chains drawn from one sample of a study of blood T cell repertoires in COVID-19. Libraries were prepared by immunoSEQ multiplex PCR; TCRdb keeps only in-frame clonotypes and omits some of them. The table records around 700,000 clones, 90% of them present only once. The source material was peripheral blood. The receptor set was obtained from a woman aged 18-30 years with acute or convalescent COVID-19. Both conserved end residues are part of each CDR3. Clone size is given for some rows only: seen once, a few or many times, or a class if the clone is expanded.

v_call	j_call	clone_size	cdr3_aa
TRBV7-2	TRBJ2-1	NA	CASSLGNRDYNNEQFF
TRBV5-4	TRBJ1-1	NA	CASSYRALEAFF
TRBV4-1	TRBJ2-7	NA	CASSQPGAYEQYF
TRBV5-1	TRBJ2-3	NA	CASSQTGWGGTDTQYF
TRBV25-1	TRBJ2-7	NA	CASSEFGGTYEQYF
TRBV24-1	TRBJ2-1	NA	CATSDLRSSDNEQFF
TRBV18	TRBJ2-2	NA	CASETKSGTGFPGELFF
TRBV4-1	TRBJ1-5	NA	CASSQWSLNQPQHF
TRBV24-1	TRBJ1-2	few	CATSDWTGGGGYTF
TRBV18	TRBJ1-1	NA	CASSLSIPGQANTEAFF
TRBV3-1/TRBV3-2	TRBJ1-5	NA	CASSHSSHIQPQHF
TRBV6-5	TRBJ2-7	once	CASSYTGGTNVLQYF
TRBV18	TRBJ2-7	NA	CASSPRPRVGSYEQYF
TRBV5-5	TRBJ1-1	NA	CASSLVGSGDTEAFF
TRBV29-1	TRBJ1-1	NA	CSVEVSGQTGAFF
TRBV6-1	TRBJ1-5	once	CASSEADRYQPQHF
TRBV3-1/TRBV3-2	TRBJ2-1	few	CASSYTLRGGNEQFF
TRBV19	TRBJ2-7	NA	CASSIAGAYEQYF
TRBV10-3	TRBJ2-1	NA	CAISEGQAPDEQFF
TRBV7-9	TRBJ2-1	NA	CASTLGEGRGNYNEQFF
TRBV19	TRBJ2-3	NA	CASKLAGGTDTQYF
TRBV2	TRBJ1-3	NA	CASISGRGRGGNTIYF
TRBV19	TRBJ1-1	NA	CASSIKFRRGNTEAFF
TRBV7-3	TRBJ1-1	NA	CASSLWPQNTEAFF
TRBV7-7	TRBJ2-7	NA	CASSLRDRGSEQYF
TRBV5-4	TRBJ2-5	NA	CASSFGRGETQYF
TRBV2	TRBJ2-1	NA	CASSEGQGWDEQFF
TRBV3-1/TRBV3-2	TRBJ1-2	NA	CASSHRSGTGNYGYTF
TRBV3-1/TRBV3-2	TRBJ1-6	NA	CASSQRRTGSSYNSPLHF
TRBV5-6	TRBJ2-5	once	CASSFFSITETQYF
TRBV30	TRBJ1-2	NA	CAWSSTGAPGNYGYTF
TRBV7-2	TRBJ2-5	NA	CASSFGGAGGETQYF
TRBV7-6	TRBJ2-1	NA	CASSLTSGGADEQFF
TRBV6-5	TRBJ2-3	NA	CASTSAEETDTQYF
TRBV7-9	TRBJ1-1	NA	CASSHSRGSEAFF
TRBV19	TRBJ1-4	few	CASRTGTPTNEKLFF
TRBV7-9	TRBJ2-5	NA	CASSWGTGGRETQYF
TRBV6-5	TRBJ2-1	NA	CASNGLAGAYNEQFF
TRBV5-4	TRBJ2-1	NA	CASNVGGAVGEQFF
TRBV5-1	TRBJ1-2	NA	CASSRSTENNYGYTF
TRBV19	TRBJ2-1	once	CASSRQGSWGEQFF